Shown below are 12 T cell receptor beta chains from a single sample sequenced in a study of blood T cell repertoires in COVID-19. The data were produced by immunoSEQ multiplex PCR, yet TCRdb's version contains in-frame clones alone and is incomplete. The sample includes approximately 210,000 clones, approximately 84% seen only once; the top ten take 1.9%. The source material was peripheral blood. The receptor source for this set is a man aged 35 to 55 with active or convalescent COVID-19.

This chain uses TRBV5-1 with TRBJ2-1; perhaps TRBD2 as D (6 bases). CDR1 and CDR2 (germline): SGHRS, YFSETQ. The CDR3 length is 15 residues. V dropped 4 bases and J dropped 5 bases, with 16 bases sitting between them. The CDR3 reads CASSAWGERDNEQFF. The CDR3 bases are TGCGCCAGCAGCGCGTGGGGGGAAAGGGACAATGAGCAGTTCTTC.

This rearrangement joins TRBV9 to TRBJ1-5; no clear D. Germline V gives CDR1 SGDLS, CDR2 YYNGEE. V lost 0 bases and J 5 bases, leaving 9 bases between the germline ends. The CDR3 has 14 residues. The CDR3 DNA is TGTGCCAGCAGCGTAGGCACAGCCGATCAGCCCCAGCATTTT. The encoded protein is CASSVGTADQPQHF.

The V gene is TRBV30, the J gene TRBJ1-6; 7 bases map to TRBD1. Germline CDR1 GTSNPN, CDR2 SVGIG (reference sequence). V was clipped by 0 bases and J by 8 bases; unmatched bases: 13. This CDR3 region has 17 residues. This CDR3 is CAWSVLVRQGQHSPLHF. CDR3 sequence (DNA): TGTGCCTGGAGTGTATTAGTCAGACAGGGCCAACATTCACCCCTCCACTTT.

The rearrangement links TRBV6-6 to TRBJ2-7; possibly TRBD1 for D (6 bases). Germline loops: CDR1 MNHNY, CDR2 SVGAGI (reference sequence). V was pared by 10 bases and J by 2 bases, with 18 bases between. CDR3 length: 14 residues. CDR3 in DNA: TGTGCCACCCGACCTTACACAGGGACCTACGAGCAGTACTTC. As protein: CATRPYTGTYEQYF.

This clone was found once. The CDR3 is CASQRGIYEQYF. As DNA, the CDR3 is TGTGCCAGCCAGCGGGGAATCTACGAGCAGTACTTC. The rearrangement links TRBV7-9 to TRBJ2-7; 7 bases map to TRBD2. There are 12 residues in the CDR3. Germline V gives CDR1 SEHNR, CDR2 FQNEAQ (reference sequence). J was trimmed by 3 bases and V by 8 bases; bases with no gene match: 4.

The chain joins TRBV19 to TRBJ2-3; 9 nucleotides match TRBD1. The CDR3 is made up of 13 amino acids. The J segment lost 7 bases and the V segment lost 7 bases, leaving 6 bases of the junction unmatched. Looked up from germline, CDR1 is LNHDA and CDR2 is SQIVND (reference sequence). CDR3 protein: CASTRTGANTQYF. CDR3 bases: TGTGCCAGTACCAGGACAGGGGCTAATACGCAGTATTTT.

CDR3 region: CASSPPSLREQYF. The CDR3 DNA sequence: TGTGCCAGCAGTCCCCCCTCCCTTCGGGAGCAGTACTTC. The chain employs TRBV12-3 or TRBV12-4 and TRBJ2-7; D is unresolved. Trimming pared 5 bases from V and 7 bases from J, leaving 15 bases between. CDR3 length: 13 amino acids.

The rearrangement uses TRBV24-1 and TRBJ1-1, with no clear D. The CDR3 runs 13 residues. V was shortened by 1 base and J by 4 bases, with 6 bases between the two germline ends. In germline, CDR1 is KGHDR, CDR2 SFDVKD. The CDR3 DNA follows: TGTGCCACCAGTGATTTTGCCGGCACTGAAGCTTTCTTT. It translates to CATSDFAGTEAFF.

V gene TRBV10-1 combines with J gene TRBJ1-1; the match to TRBD1 covers 9 bases. Germline V gene lookup returns CDR1 WNHNN and CDR2 SYGVQD (reference sequence). The trim removed 5 bases at V and 5 bases at J, leaving 9 bases unmatched. The CDR3 totals 15 residues. CDR3 sequence: CASSSLGTGKTEAFF. As DNA, the CDR3 is TGCGCCAGCAGTTCCCTGGGGACAGGGAAGACTGAAGCTTTCTTT.

The chain uses TRBV25-1 and TRBJ1-1; weak D call: TRBD1 (5 bases). This CDR3 contains 13 residues. The V gene's germline CDR1 is MGHDK and CDR2 SYGVNS. Trimming stripped 6 bases from V and 1 base from J, with 9 bases between. CDR3: CASRVQGNTEAFF. The CDR3 nucleotides read TGTGCCAGCAGGGTCCAGGGGAACACTGAAGCTTTCTTT.

A few counts support this clone. At the DNA level, this CDR3 is encoded by other sequences in the same sample as well. The chain uses TRBV27 and TRBJ1-6; D ambiguous. V lost 3 bases and J 5 bases, leaving 5 bases between the germline ends. The CDR3 covers 13 residues. In germline, CDR1 is MNHEY, CDR2 SMNVEV (reference sequence). The DNA of the CDR3 is TGTGCCAGCAGTTTCGGGGATAATTCACCCCTCCACTTT. Its translation is CASSFGDNSPLHF.

The chain joins TRBV28 to TRBJ2-7; TRBD2 agrees at 8 bases. V lost 3 bases and J lost 9; bases outside the gene matches: 7. The CDR3 contains 13 residues. Germline V gene lookup returns CDR1 MDHEN and CDR2 SYDVKM. The CDR3 DNA reads TGTGCCAGCAGTTTCGGGGGGGCCGGTGGGCAGTACTTC. Protein sequence: CASSFGGAGGQYF.